This record concerns one T cell receptor beta chain sequence. Its antigen is unknown. These data come from a study of T cells after yellow fever vaccination. Points from the study as a whole: The secondary response was weaker but peaked faster, day 5 versus 15.

A process of 5'RACE template switching, which added a universal primer site and UMIs, was used to make TCR cDNA. TCRdb re-called the 5' RACE reads through MiXCR, storing one row per CDR3 protein. The data show nearly 550,000 distinct CDR3 sequences, with roughly a fifth seen just once and roughly an eighth held by the top ten. Germline lookup yields CDR1 DFQATT and CDR2 SNEGSKA (reference sequence). The CDR3 sequence is 13 residues long. Trimming took off 5 bases at V and 6 bases at J, with 17 bases between the two ends. The genes are TRBV20-1 and TRBJ2-7, with a possible D match to TRBD2 (6 bases). The specimen comprised PBMCs, sampled 15 days after the yellow fever booster vaccination. The clonotype comes from a man under 40 who received the YFV17D yellow fever vaccine. The CDR3 coding sequence is TGCAGTGCTTACGGGGGACGACCGGGCGAGCAGTACTTC. Its protein is CSAYGGRPGEQYF.